These 29 T cell receptor beta chains originate from one sample sequenced in a study of T cell responses to AZD1222 COVID-19 vaccine. This table comes from immunoSEQ multiplex PCR, and its TCRdb copy is limited to in-frame clones, with some not included. The table lists fewer than 150,000 clones, about 90% of them singletons. Source: peripheral blood, taken on day 0 of AZD1222 vaccination. These receptor sequences come from an adult in good health.

V is TRBV11-3 and J is TRBJ1-1, with D uncertain. The V gene's germline CDR1 is SGHNT and CDR2 YENEEA. The CDR3 loop spans 17 amino acids. V lost 1 base and J 0 bases, leaving 15 bases between the germline ends. In DNA, the CDR3 is TGTGCCAGCAGCTTAGTTACTAGCGGACCTCTGAACACTGAAGCTTTCTTT. It specifies CASSLVTSGPLNTEAFF.

The chain joins TRBV5-4 to TRBJ1-2; D gene uncertain. CDR1 and CDR2 from the germline V gene are SGHNT and YYREEE (reference sequence). V was pared by 0 bases and J by 14 bases, with 14 bases between. This CDR3 has 12 amino acids. DNA for the CDR3: TGTGCCAGCAGCTTGGAATATGCGCGTAGGACCTTC. Residues: CASSLEYARRTF.

This sequence joins TRBV6-5 and TRBJ1-3, with D maybe TRBD1 (5 bases). CDR1 is MNHEY, CDR2 SVGAGI, per germline. V dropped 0 bases and J dropped 4 bases, with 10 bases sitting between them. The CDR3 is made up of 15 amino acids. CDR3 DNA: TGTGCCAGCAGTTACTCGGGGGACGACGGAAACACCATATATTTT. Its protein product is CASSYSGDDGNTIYF.

This chain links TRBV28 with TRBJ1-1; no reliable D call. This CDR3 region has 12 residues. Germline V gene data show CDR1 as MDHEN and CDR2 as SYDVKM. The germline V and J ends were trimmed by 8 bases and 3 bases, with 10 bases remaining between them. The CDR3, as DNA: TGTGCCAGCTTAGCCAAGCACACTGAAGCTTTCTTT. It yields the protein CASLAKHTEAFF.

The chain uses TRBV5-1 and TRBJ2-4; TRBD1 agrees at 12 bases. CDR1 is SGHRS, CDR2 YFSETQ, per germline. This CDR3 is built from 16 residues. With V trimmed by 3 bases and J by 3 bases, 4 bases remained unmatched. CDR3 nucleotide sequence: TGCGCCAGCAGCTCGGGACAGGGGGCGATCAAAAACATTCAGTACTTC. Translation: CASSSGQGAIKNIQYF.

The chain couples TRBV24-1 to TRBJ2-7; 8 nucleotides align to TRBD1. V lost 4 bases, J lost 2 bases, and 9 bases stayed unmatched. CDR3 length: 16 amino acids. CDR1 KGHDR and CDR2 SFDVKD come from the germline V gene. The CDR3 loop is CATSDSGQGGPYEQYF. The CDR3, as DNA: TGTGCCACCAGTGACTCTGGACAGGGAGGTCCCTACGAGCAGTACTTC.

This rearrangement joins TRBV6-5 to TRBJ2-3; D is unresolved. The CDR3 is 16 amino acids. Germline V gives CDR1 MNHEY, CDR2 SVGAGI. The V end was cut by 4 bases, the J end by 0 bases, with 14 bases between. The CDR3 nucleotides are TGTGCCAGCAGTTTGTGGGAAGGCGCTAGCACAGATACGCAGTATTTT. It yields the protein CASSLWEGASTDTQYF.

V usage is TRBV18 and J usage is TRBJ1-1; D ambiguous. This CDR3 comprises 14 residues. Germline V gives CDR1 KGHSH, CDR2 LQKENI. The V end lost 4 bases, the J end lost 1 base, and 10 bases lay between the germline ends. The CDR3 sequence: CASSRSTKNTEAFF. The CDR3 DNA sequence: TGTGCCAGCTCACGATCGACCAAGAACACTGAAGCTTTCTTT.

The chain links TRBV30 to TRBJ2-7; D is tentatively TRBD1 or TRBD2 (5 bases each). Germline V CDR1 and CDR2: GTSNPN, SVGIG (reference sequence). V lost 4 bases and J lost 4, with 17 bases in between. There are 14 residues in the CDR3. CDR3 region: CAWIPTGLQYEQYF. The DNA for the CDR3 is TGTGCCTGGATCCCCACGGGGCTCCAATACGAGCAGTACTTC.

The V gene is TRBV5-1, the J gene TRBJ1-1; 8 bases match TRBD1. The CDR3 extends over 14 amino acids. Germline CDR1 is SGHRS and CDR2 is YFSETQ. The J segment lost 1 base and the V segment lost 4 bases, leaving 3 bases of the junction unmatched. CDR3 loop: CASSSGQGNTEAFF. In DNA, the CDR3 is TGCGCCAGCAGCAGTGGACAGGGGAACACTGAAGCTTTCTTT. The full variable domain, its missing parts supplied by reference TRBV5-1 and TRBJ1-1, is KAGVTQTPRYLIKTRGQQVTLSCSPISGHRSVSWYQQTPGQGLQFLFEYFSETQRNKGNFPGRFSGRQFSNSRSEMNVSTLELGDSALYLCASSSGQGNTEAFFGQGTRLTVV.

V usage is TRBV4-2 and J usage is TRBJ2-1; 9 bases fit TRBD1. The CDR3 loop spans 17 amino acids. Germline CDR1 and CDR2: LGHNA and YNFKEQ. With 4 bases clipped from V and 2 bases from J, the junction kept 9 bases outside the gene matches. The CDR3 bases are TGTGCCAGCAGCCCCACCGGACAGGGGACGCCCTACAATGAGCAGTTCTTC. Protein sequence: CASSPTGQGTPYNEQFF.

The chain recombines TRBV4-1 with TRBJ2-1; no reliable D call. There are 13 residues in the CDR3. Trimming took 4 bases from V and 6 from J, leaving 10 bases between them. Germline CDR1 and CDR2: MGHRA and YSYEKL. The CDR3 region has the DNA TGCGCCAGCAGCCTTACTGCCATCAATGAGCAGTTCTTC. Amino acid sequence: CASSLTAINEQFF.

The V and J genes are TRBV3-1 (or the pseudogene TRBV3-2) and TRBJ1-2; 7 positions match TRBD1. J was trimmed by 4 bases and V by 6 bases; bases with no gene match: 5. CDR1 is LGHDT, CDR2 YNNKEL, per germline (reference sequence). The CDR3 loop spans 13 amino acids. DNA for the CDR3: TGTGCCAGCAGTCATGACAGGGCCTATGGCTACACCTTC. It encodes CASSHDRAYGYTF.

The sample holds a few counts of this clone. The chain links TRBV4-1 to TRBJ1-2, with 8 bases fitting TRBD1. Losses at the gene ends were 4 bases for V and 5 bases for J; bases not matched to a gene: 12. This CDR3 comprises 16 residues. Germline V gene sequence: CDR1 MGHRA, CDR2 YSYEKL. The CDR3 sequence is CASSPQPWQGAYGYTF. The CDR3 nucleotides are TGCGCCAGCAGCCCGCAACCTTGGCAGGGGGCGTATGGCTACACCTTC.

The V and J genes are TRBV20-1 and TRBJ1-2, with D unresolved. The CDR3 runs to 11 residues. Trimming removed 1 base from V and 7 bases from J, with 7 bases in between. CDR1 DFQATT and CDR2 SNEGSKA come from the germline V gene (reference sequence). CDR3 nucleotide sequence: TGCAGTGCTAGAGCCCCTTTTGGCTACACCTTC. It yields the protein CSARAPFGYTF.

The CDR3 region has the DNA TGTGCCAGCAGTTTAGCCCCCGGGCGGGGGGGCGGAGATACGCAGTATTTT. Translating gives CASSLAPGRGGGDTQYF. The chain recombines TRBV27 with TRBJ2-3, with 9 bases fitting TRBD2. V shed 2 bases, J shed 5 bases, and the junction held 11 bases outside the gene matches. Per the germline V gene, CDR1 is MNHEY and CDR2 is SMNVEV (reference sequence). CDR3 length: 17 residues.

The chain recombines TRBV4-3 with TRBJ1-2; D possibly corresponds to TRBD1 (6 bases). Trimming took 0 bases from V and 7 from J, leaving 15 bases between them. CDR1 and CDR2 from the germline V gene are LGHNA and YSLEER. The CDR3 has 15 amino acids. The CDR3, as DNA: TGCGCCAGCAGCCAAGATATTGGGGGCTGGGGTGGCTACACCTTC. Translation gives CASSQDIGGWGGYTF.

This rearrangement joins TRBV7-6 to TRBJ1-4, with 10 bases that match TRBD1. Germline CDR1 reads SGHVS; CDR2 reads FNYEAQ. The CDR3 runs 13 residues. The ends lost 6 bases at V and 8 bases at J; junction bases unmatched: 3. CDR3 in DNA: TGTGCCAGCAGTAGGACAGGGGGGGAAAAACTGTTTTTT. Amino acid sequence: CASSRTGGEKLFF.

This clone was counted between two and nine times. The V call is TRBV5-8, the J call TRBJ1-2; D is ambiguous. Trimming took 1 base from V and 5 from J, leaving 9 bases between them. CDR1 is SGHTS and CDR2 is YDEGEE in the germline V gene. The CDR3 has 13 amino acids. The DNA for the CDR3 is TGTGCCAGCAGCTTGCACAGCAAATATGGCTACACCTTC. Protein product: CASSLHSKYGYTF.

This rearrangement joins TRBV4-2 to TRBJ1-6; 8 nucleotides line up with TRBD1. Looked up from germline, CDR1 is LGHNA and CDR2 is YNFKEQ. The ends lost 3 bases at V and 6 bases at J; junction bases unmatched: 4. The CDR3 covers 15 residues. The CDR3 spells CASSQSDRGNSPLHF. CDR3 in DNA: TGTGCCAGCAGCCAGTCCGACAGGGGTAATTCACCCCTCCACTTT.

The count of this clone is one. This chain joins TRBV7-9 and TRBJ1-4; a weak D match, TRBD1 (6 bases). V was shortened by 6 bases and J by 7 bases, with 15 bases between the two germline ends. There are 14 residues in the CDR3. CDR1 is SEHNR, CDR2 FQNEAQ, per germline (reference sequence). The DNA for the CDR3 is TGTGCCAGCAGGCCGGGGACATCGGCTGAAAAACTGTTTTTT. It specifies CASRPGTSAEKLFF.

The chain joins TRBV24-1 to TRBJ1-5; TRBD1 aligns across 7 bases. With 4 bases clipped from V and 7 bases from J, the junction kept 6 bases outside the gene matches. CDR1 KGHDR and CDR2 SFDVKD come from the germline V gene. CDR3 length: 14 residues. CDR3 region: CATSDPGGGQPQHF. The CDR3 DNA is TGTGCCACCAGTGACCCAGGGGGTGGCCAGCCCCAGCATTTT.

V is TRBV4-1 and J is TRBJ2-3; 13 bases are shared with TRBD2. The CDR3 is 17 residues long. V lost 1 base and J lost 3; bases outside the gene matches: 4. CDR1 MGHRA and CDR2 YSYEKL come from the germline V gene. As DNA, the CDR3 is TGCGCCAGCAGCCAAGGAGGACTAGCGGGAGCGACAGATACGCAGTATTTT. Protein sequence: CASSQGGLAGATDTQYF.

This clone has ten or more counts. The V gene is TRBV5-1, the J gene TRBJ2-2, with a tentative D call TRBD2 (5 bases). The ends were cut back, 4 bases at V and 4 bases at J, with 11 bases in the middle. There are 14 residues in the CDR3. The germline gives CDR1 SGHRS, CDR2 YFSETQ. The CDR3 region is CASSPGISTGELFF. The DNA for the CDR3 is TGCGCCAGCAGCCCGGGGATCAGCACCGGGGAGCTGTTTTTT.

The CDR3 sequence: CASSNTNYGGELFF. The CDR3 DNA reads TGTGCCAGCAGCAACACCAATTACGGCGGGGAGCTGTTTTTT. The chain employs TRBV7-2 and TRBJ2-2; D not resolved. The CDR3 runs to 14 residues. Trimming took 5 bases from V and 7 from J, leaving 14 bases between them. Per the germline V gene, CDR1 is SGHTA and CDR2 is FQGNSA.

This clone was seen once. This chain links TRBV27 with TRBJ2-3; 9 bases map to TRBD2. After removal of 7 bases from V and 0 bases from J, the junction contained 5 bases not matched to a gene. The CDR3 length is 15 residues. In germline, CDR1 is MNHEY, CDR2 SMNVEV (reference sequence). The CDR3 bases are TGTGCCAGCACCAAAAGCGGGGGGAGCACAGATACGCAGTATTTT. This codes for CASTKSGGSTDTQYF.

The chain employs TRBV4-3 and TRBJ1-4, with 8 positions matching TRBD1. CDR1 is LGHNA, CDR2 YSLEER, per germline. The CDR3 is 15 residues long. Trimming cost V 2 bases and J 6 bases; bases outside gene matches: 5. The CDR3 nucleotides are TGCGCCAGCAGCCAACCTGAGACAGGGGATGAAAAACTGTTTTTT. Translating it yields CASSQPETGDEKLFF.

This sequence joins TRBV9 and TRBJ1-2, with D possibly matching TRBD1 (6 bases). The CDR3 sequence is 17 residues long. The germline V and J ends were trimmed by 0 bases and 5 bases, with 20 bases remaining between them. Looked up from germline, CDR1 is SGDLS and CDR2 is YYNGEE. The CDR3 loop is CASSVESESLTGYGYTF. The CDR3 DNA is TGTGCCAGCAGCGTAGAATCAGAGTCCCTTACAGGGTATGGCTACACCTTC. Supplemented by reference TRBV9 and TRBJ1-2, the full variable domain reads DSGVTQTPKHLITATGQRVTLRCSPRSGDLSVYWYQQSLDQGLQFLIQYYNGEERAKGNILERFSAQQFPDLHSELNLSSLELGDSALYFCASSVESESLTGYGYTFGSGTRLTVV.

The table lists this clone with many counts. V usage is TRBV5-4 and J usage is TRBJ1-2, with TRBD1 identical over 8 bases. CDR1 and CDR2 from the germline V gene are SGHNT and YYREEE (reference sequence). This CDR3 region has 15 residues. V shed 1 base, J shed 6 bases, and the junction held 8 bases outside the gene matches. DNA of the CDR3: TGTGCCAGCAGCTTGCTAGGACAGGGAATAAATGGCTACACCTTC. It translates to CASSLLGQGINGYTF.